The subject of this entry is one TCR beta chain. Germline-derived CDR1 and CDR2 are SGHTA and FQGNSA. The CDR3 loop spans 14 amino acids. Trimming removed 4 bases at V and 0 bases at J, with 10 bases between. The naive CD8 fraction comprised CD45RO-negative cells positively selected for CCR7 and excluded terminally differentiated effector memory CD45RA+ cells. At deep level, the assay was performed. Assay: immunoSEQ multiplex PCR; the TCRdb copy retains only in-frame clones and omits some. The sample carries millions of clones, about 92% recorded once. This specimen comes from a study of shared clonotypes between healthy human individuals.

The chain carries TRBV7-2 and TRBJ2-7; D gene unclear. The sample comprised naive CD8+ T cells from PBMCs. The sequence was obtained from a young man in good health. Some clones in this sample may be carry-over from other donors' samples. For the CDR3, the DNA is TGTGCCAGCAGCTCTATGGGTTCCTCCTACGAGCAGTACTTC. Protein sequence: CASSSMGSSYEQYF. The complete variable domain, with remaining parts taken from reference TRBV7-2 and TRBJ2-7, reads GAGVSQSPSNKVTEKGKDVELRCDPISGHTALYWYRQSLGQGLEFLIYFQGNSAPDKSGLPSDRFSAERTGGSVSTLTIQRTQQEDSAVYLCASSSMGSSYEQYFGPGTRLTVT.